This T cell receptor beta chain was recorded in a study of T cell repertoires in ileal Crohn's disease. Study-wide background: Around 40% were active smokers at surgery; median disease duration was roughly 7.9 years. Operated complications were stricturing disease (roughly 61%) and penetrating disease (approximately 39%).

The time point denotes: neoterminal ileum biopsy at postoperative endoscopy, about 6 months after surgery. Germline values: CDR1 LNHDA, CDR2 SQIVND (reference sequence). This CDR3 comprises 15 residues. J was trimmed by 2 bases and V by 3 bases; bases with no gene match: 6. TCRB immunosequencing input was about 520 nanograms of biopsy DNA per sample. Sequenced by immunoSEQ multiplex PCR; TCRdb stores in-frame clones only, minus some. In the table there are approximately 2,500 clones, about nine tenths of which are singletons. The sequence came from an adult with Crohn's disease. The chain recombines TRBV19 with TRBJ2-5; TRBD2 matches 7 bases. The sequenced sample consisted of ileal tissue. The CDR3 sequence: CASSMGASGQETQYF. The CDR3 nucleotides read TGTGCCAGTAGTATGGGTGCTAGCGGACAAGAGACCCAGTACTTC. Full variable domain (outside the CDR3, taken from reference TRBV19 and TRBJ2-5): DGGITQSPKYLFRKEGQNVTLSCEQNLNHDAMYWYRQDPGQGLRLIYYSQIVNDFQKGDIAEGYSVSREKKESFPLTVTSAQKNPTAFYLCASSMGASGQETQYFGPGTRLLVL.